A single sample gave rise to the 25 T cell receptor beta chains below, sequenced in a study of cytomegalovirus exposure and HLA in healthy donors (dated by TCRdb to the late 2010s). The library relied on the immunoSEQ multiplex PCR assay. The multiplex PCR relied on a mix of 60 forward primers for TCR Vbeta segments and 13 reverse primers for TCR Jbeta segments. TCRdb limited this immuneACCESS table to in-frame rearrangements with V and J called. A share of clones is missing; checked studies link under half to unresolved V genes, and the rest is unexplained. For this sample there are over 95,000 clones; 70% to 85% appear just once. The ten largest clones add up to about 10% of the sample. The sequenced sample was PBMCs. The receptors come from a man aged 35 to 55 in good health and CMV-seropositive.

A few counts support this clone. The chain recombines TRBV6-5 with TRBJ2-5; TRBD2 matches 11 bases. The length of the CDR3 is 15 residues. The ends lost 2 bases at V and 5 bases at J; junction bases unmatched: 4. Germline loops: CDR1 MNHEY, CDR2 SVGAGI. The CDR3 loop is CASSYATSGVETQYF. The CDR3 DNA reads as TGTGCCAGCAGTTACGCGACTAGCGGGGTTGAGACCCAGTACTTC.

The chain joins TRBV5-1 to TRBJ2-7; 7 bases match TRBD1. This CDR3 comprises 18 residues. The germline CDR1 and CDR2 sequences are SGHRS and YFSETQ. J lost 6 bases, V lost 0 bases, and 18 bases had no gene match. CDR3 loop: CASSLGSPGQLTVLEQYF. DNA for the CDR3: TGCGCCAGCAGCTTGGGCTCTCCGGGACAGCTAACTGTTCTCGAGCAGTACTTC.

The table lists this clone with a count of one. The gene calls are TRBV2 and TRBJ1-5, with a possible D match to TRBD1 (5 bases). The CDR3 consists of 13 residues. Between the trimmed V and J ends, which lost 4 bases and 3 bases, there was a span of 7 bases. Per germline, CDR1 SNHLY and CDR2 FYNNEI. This CDR3 is CASSGQFNQPQHF. CDR3 bases: TGTGCCAGCAGTGGACAGTTCAATCAGCCCCAGCATTTT.

The chain is built from TRBV2 and TRBJ1-1; TRBD1 agrees at 7 bases. Trimming cost V 8 bases and J 5 bases; bases outside gene matches: 8. Germline CDR1 reads SNHLY; CDR2 reads FYNNEI. The CDR3 has 13 residues. This chain's CDR3 is CASCFRGWTEAFF. The CDR3 nucleotides are TGTGCCAGCTGCTTCAGGGGGTGGACTGAAGCTTTCTTT.

The J gene is TRBJ2-7, the V gene TRBV5-1; 7 bases are a match to TRBD1. Looked up from germline, CDR1 is SGHRS and CDR2 is YFSETQ. J lost 1 base, V lost 7 bases, and 5 bases had no gene match. There are 13 residues in the CDR3. The CDR3 bases are TGCGCCAGCCAAAGACAGGGTTCCTACGAGCAGTACTTC. Amino acids: CASQRQGSYEQYF.

This rearrangement joins TRBV7-3 to TRBJ2-1, with 13 bases aligning to TRBD2. This CDR3 contains 15 residues. Trimming took 5 bases from V and 9 from J; bases not matched to a gene: 7. The germline CDR1 and CDR2 sequences are SGHTA and FQGTGA. CDR3 in amino acids: CASSLRLAGGIEQFF. Written as DNA, the CDR3 is TGTGCCAGCAGCCTCCGACTAGCGGGGGGCATTGAGCAGTTCTTC.

V gene TRBV13 combines with J gene TRBJ1-6; D might be TRBD1 (5 bases). This CDR3 contains 16 residues. Germline V lookup: CDR1 PRHDT, CDR2 FYEKMQ (reference sequence). V lost 5 bases and J lost 9, with 20 bases in between. CDR3 sequence: CASSRRQGGKGSPLHF. As DNA, the CDR3 is TGTGCCAGCAGCCGACGTCAGGGCGGCAAGGGTTCACCCCTCCACTTT.

The chain recombines TRBV28 with TRBJ2-2, with D unclear. V was clipped by 1 base and J by 7 bases, with 10 bases between them. This CDR3 is built from 14 residues. Germline V CDR1 and CDR2: MDHEN, SYDVKM. The CDR3: CASSLYTPGGELFF. The DNA for the CDR3 is TGTGCCAGCAGTTTATATACCCCCGGCGGGGAGCTGTTTTTT.

The V call is TRBV4-3, the J call TRBJ2-2; TRBD2 matches 7 bases. CDR1 LGHNA and CDR2 YSLEER come from the germline V gene. V lost 3 bases and J lost 4; bases outside the gene matches: 2. This CDR3 contains 14 residues. The CDR3 sequence is CASSQGGSTGELFF. CDR3 nucleotides: TGCGCCAGCAGCCAGGGGGGGAGCACCGGGGAGCTGTTTTTT.

This clone was counted a single time. CDR3 DNA: TGTGCCAGTAGCCTAGCGGGCAGGGGAAGCAATCAGCCCCAGCATTTT. Residues: CASSLAGRGSNQPQHF. The chain carries TRBV19 and TRBJ1-5, with a tentative D call TRBD1 (6 bases). The CDR3 contains 16 residues. V was clipped by 6 bases and J by 1 base, with 16 bases between them. Germline V gene data show CDR1 as LNHDA and CDR2 as SQIVND (reference sequence).

The rearrangement uses TRBV5-1 and TRBJ2-3; tentative D call: TRBD1 (6 bases). V was shortened by 0 bases and J by 11 bases, with 22 bases between the two germline ends. CDR1 is SGHRS, CDR2 YFSETQ, per germline. This CDR3 has 16 amino acids. The chain's CDR3 is CASSLEVRTDVLGQYF. Here the CDR3 DNA reads TGCGCCAGCAGCTTGGAGGTTCGGACAGACGTGTTGGGGCAGTATTTT. Full variable domain (remainder filled in from reference TRBV5-1 and TRBJ2-3): KAGVTQTPRYLIKTRGQQVTLSCSPISGHRSVSWYQQTPGQGLQFLFEYFSETQRNKGNFPGRFSGRQFSNSRSEMNVSTLELGDSALYLCASSLEVRTDVLGQYFGPGTRLTVL.

A few counts support this clone. V and J are TRBV2 and TRBJ2-3; weak D call: TRBD2 (7 bases). The CDR3 is 16 amino acids. The V gene's germline CDR1 is SNHLY and CDR2 FYNNEI. V lost 6 bases and J lost 7, with 23 bases in between. In DNA, the CDR3 is TGTGCCAGCAGCGGGGGTTGGGGGGGGGCCATAAATACGCAGTATTTT. It encodes CASSGGWGGAINTQYF.

V usage is TRBV6-5 and J usage is TRBJ2-7, with D tentatively TRBD1 (6 bases). Germline V gene data show CDR1 as MNHEY and CDR2 as SVGAGI. V shed 4 bases and J shed 3 bases, with 13 bases lying between them. The CDR3 spans 14 residues. This chain's CDR3 is CASSLSQGSYEQYF. The CDR3 DNA follows: TGTGCCAGCAGTTTATCCCAGGGGAGCTACGAGCAGTACTTC.

CDR3 sequence reads: CASNEDRGVSSYNEQFF. CDR3 nucleotide sequence: TGTGCCAGCAATGAGGACAGGGGCGTAAGCTCCTACAATGAGCAGTTCTTC. The chain is built from TRBV9 and TRBJ2-1, with 9 bases matching TRBD1. The CDR3 covers 17 residues. The ends lost 6 bases at V and 0 bases at J; junction bases unmatched: 10. Germline V lookup: CDR1 SGDLS, CDR2 YYNGEE.

About this clone: The identical CDR3 is also encoded by other nucleotide sequences in the sample. The gene calls are TRBV18 and TRBJ1-1, with unresolved D. The ends were cut back, 6 bases at V and 1 base at J, with 12 bases in the middle. CDR3 size: 14 residues. Germline CDR1 reads KGHSH; CDR2 reads LQKENI. In nucleotides, the CDR3 is TGTGCCAGCTCCCCTGGGTCAGGGAACACTGAAGCTTTCTTT. It codes for CASSPGSGNTEAFF.

This clone was recorded only once. This sample includes further DNA sequences coding for the same CDR3. This chain joins TRBV7-2 and TRBJ2-5; 8 bases align to TRBD2. After removal of 3 bases from V and 5 bases from J, the junction contained 5 bases not matched to a gene. The CDR3 has 14 residues. The germline CDR1 and CDR2 sequences are SGHTA and FQGNSA. DNA for the CDR3: TGTGCCAGCAGCTTCGGGGGGGCCAGGGAGACCCAGTACTTC. It encodes CASSFGGARETQYF.

V gene TRBV5-1 combines with J gene TRBJ1-2; weak D call: TRBD1 (5 bases). The CDR3 totals 14 residues. The germline V gene has CDR1 SGHRS and CDR2 YFSETQ. V gave up 3 bases and J gave up 1 base, with 10 bases separating them. The CDR3 nucleotides are TGCGCCAGCAGCTCCTCCCAGGGTAACTATGGCTACACCTTC. Residues: CASSSSQGNYGYTF.

This chain links TRBV9 with TRBJ1-6, with TRBD1 matching 9 bases. The CDR3 is 13 amino acids. Trimming took 3 bases from V and 10 from J; bases not matched to a gene: 2. Germline loops: CDR1 SGDLS, CDR2 YYNGEE. CDR3 sequence reads: CASSGTGASPLHF. The CDR3 DNA reads as TGTGCCAGCAGCGGGACAGGGGCATCACCCCTCCACTTT.

V gene TRBV27 combines with J gene TRBJ2-1; 10 bases map to TRBD2. The junction had 13 bases not matched to a gene; V was cut back by 5 bases and J by 6 bases. CDR3 length: 17 amino acids. CDR1 and CDR2 from the germline V gene are MNHEY and SMNVEV (reference sequence). CDR3 in DNA: TGTGCCAGCAGTGTGGTAGGAGCGGGGGGGCCGAGCAATGAGCAGTTCTTC. The encoded protein is CASSVVGAGGPSNEQFF.

The rearrangement joins TRBV5-1 to TRBJ2-1; 11 nucleotides agree with TRBD2. The germline V gene encodes CDR1 SGHRS and CDR2 YFSETQ. This CDR3 spans 15 amino acids. The junction had 4 bases not matched to a gene; V was cut back by 4 bases and J by 4 bases. CDR3 coding DNA: TGCGCCAGCAGCAGTGGGACTAGCGGTTACAATGAGCAGTTCTTC. Protein product: CASSSGTSGYNEQFF. The variable domain in full, completed from reference TRBV5-1 and TRBJ2-1, reads KAGVTQTPRYLIKTRGQQVTLSCSPISGHRSVSWYQQTPGQGLQFLFEYFSETQRNKGNFPGRFSGRQFSNSRSEMNVSTLELGDSALYLCASSSGTSGYNEQFFGPGTRLTVL.

The chain links TRBV27 to TRBJ1-3; 8 bases fit TRBD1. CDR3 size: 14 residues. The V gene end was trimmed by 7 bases and the J gene end by 3 bases; junction bases not matched to a gene: 5. CDR1 is MNHEY, CDR2 SMNVEV, per germline (reference sequence). The CDR3 DNA reads TGTGCCAGCATGCAGGGGGCATATGGAAACACCATATATTTT. Residues: CASMQGAYGNTIYF.

V is TRBV4-3 and J is TRBJ1-1; 10 bases agree with TRBD1. The J segment lost 5 bases and the V segment lost 4 bases, leaving 7 bases of the junction unmatched. Looked up from germline, CDR1 is LGHNA and CDR2 is YSLEER. The CDR3 length is 15 residues. The CDR3 coding sequence is TGCGCCAGCAGCCGCCGGGACAGGGGAGGTACTGAAGCTTTCTTT. It encodes CASSRRDRGGTEAFF.

The V call is TRBV13, the J call TRBJ1-5; possible D gene TRBD1, 5 bases. Germline V lookup: CDR1 PRHDT, CDR2 FYEKMQ (reference sequence). The CDR3 loop spans 12 amino acids. V lost 6 bases, J lost 7 bases, and 10 bases lay in between. The CDR3 reads CASRQYRQPQHF. CDR3 sequence (DNA): TGTGCCAGCAGGCAATACAGGCAGCCCCAGCATTTT.

The chain links TRBV28 to TRBJ2-5, with 7 bases matching TRBD2. Per germline, CDR1 MDHEN and CDR2 SYDVKM. With V trimmed by 3 bases and J by 2 bases, 9 bases remained unmatched. The CDR3 runs to 16 residues. CDR3 nucleotide sequence: TGTGCCAGCAGTTTGGGGGTTTTGCGGGGGCAAGAGACCCAGTACTTC. It codes for CASSLGVLRGQETQYF.

The V call is TRBV2, the J call TRBJ1-4; D gene uncertain. The V gene lost 7 bases and the J gene lost 0 bases, with 6 bases spanning the gap. Germline CDR1 and CDR2: SNHLY and FYNNEI. CDR3 length: 13 residues. The CDR3 bases are TGTGCCAGCATAGGAGCAACTAATGAAAAACTGTTTTTT. Translation: CASIGATNEKLFF.